This T cell receptor (beta chain) was found in a study of graft-versus-host responses after intestinal transplantation. Notes on this clone: The antigen is not known.

The repertoire was sequenced with immunoSEQ multiplex PCR; TCRdb's copy has only in-frame clones and lacks some. The table lists approximately 99,000 clones, 91% of them singletons. This clonotype originated in a human donor who was the organ donor for an intestinal transplant. The material was unstimulated CD4+ T cells sorted from spleen or lymph node cells, obtained before transplant.

The CDR3 region has the DNA TGTGCCAGCAGCTTACCCAACCCCGACGGGGTGAGGGAGCAGTACTTC. This sequence encodes CASSLPNPDGVREQYF. V is TRBV11-2 and J is TRBJ2-7; D might be TRBD2 (5 bases). Germline CDR1 SGHAT, CDR2 FQNNGV. V lost 2 bases, J lost 7 bases, and 21 bases lay in between. This CDR3 is 16 amino acids long.